The 27 T cell receptor beta chains in this list originate from one sample, sequenced in a study of T cells in Graves' hyperthyroidism and ophthalmopathy. Researchers amplified the TCR beta CDR3 regions from RNA transcripts. HTBI primers were employed in a first-round RT-PCR of the TCR CDR3. TCRdb reprocessed the multiplex PCR reads with MiXCR, giving one entry per CDR3 protein. Altogether about 250,000 distinct CDR3 sequences are present, 20% to 25% being singletons, with the ten largest covering around two thirds. Sequences were obtained from blood. These receptors originate from a man in his thirties or forties with Graves' ophthalmopathy.

This clonotype was counted a few times. This chain links TRBV5-1 with TRBJ2-5, with D perhaps TRBD1 (6 bases). Germline V gives CDR1 SGHRS, CDR2 YFSETQ. The CDR3 length is 17 residues. The ends were cut back, 1 base at V and 4 bases at J, with 20 bases in the middle. This chain's CDR3 is CASSLFGRGAERETQYF. In DNA form, the CDR3 reads TGCGCCAGCAGCTTGTTTGGCAGGGGCGCAGAGAGAGAGACCCAGTACTTC.

The chain is built from TRBV6-1 and TRBJ2-5; tentative D call: TRBD2 (5 bases). Trimming took 0 bases from V and 2 from J, leaving 10 bases between them. The CDR3 is 15 amino acids. Germline CDR1 reads MNHNS; CDR2 reads SASEGT. CDR3 in DNA: TGTGCCAGCAGTGAAGCGCCAAGCGGACAAGAGACCCAGTACTTC. This codes for CASSEAPSGQETQYF.

This clonotype was counted a few times. The V gene is TRBV5-1, the J gene TRBJ1-5, with 7 bases lining up with TRBD1. The CDR3 is 14 amino acids. Losses at the gene ends were 4 bases for V and 4 bases for J; bases not matched to a gene: 5. Germline CDR1 SGHRS, CDR2 YFSETQ. The CDR3 protein is CASSPGGQNQPQHF. The CDR3 DNA is TGCGCCAGCAGCCCGGGGGGACAGAATCAGCCCCAGCATTTT.

This clonotype was seen more than once but under ten times. Mismatch with germline at one junction end may stem from a read error. This chain links TRBV28 with TRBJ2-5; D is uncertain. Germline CDR1 MDHEN, CDR2 SYDVKM. This CDR3 region has 10 residues. CDR3 nucleotide sequence: TGTGCCAGCAGTTTTAAGCCAGAGGACTTC. Its protein product is CASSFKPEDF.

For this clonotype: A read error is possible here, since a much larger clone lies one base away. V gene TRBV20-1 combines with J gene TRBJ2-3; TRBD2 aligns across 10 bases. The CDR3 is 15 residues long. Germline lookup yields CDR1 DFQATT and CDR2 SNEGSKA (reference sequence). The CDR3 DNA follows: TGCAGTGCTAGAAGGTTAGCGGGAGGACGAGATACGCGGTATTTT. Translation gives CSARRLAGGRDTRYF.

This clonotype was observed a handful of times. A clone one base away is much larger, so this may be a read error. CDR3 protein: CASSQVVNEQFF. For the CDR3, the DNA is TGTGCCAGCAGCCAAGTTGTCAATGAGCAGTTCTTC. The V call is TRBV14, the J call TRBJ2-1; D not resolved. Trimming left V 1 base short and J 6 bases short, with 4 bases between. Germline V gives CDR1 SGHDN, CDR2 FVKESK. The CDR3 runs 12 residues.

This rearrangement joins TRBV18 to TRBJ2-2; TRBD2 agrees at 7 bases. The germline CDR1 and CDR2 sequences are KGHSH and LQKENI. The CDR3 runs to 13 residues. The V gene end was trimmed by 5 bases and the J gene end by 3 bases; junction bases not matched to a gene: 0. The CDR3, as DNA: TGTGCCAGCTCAACTAGCGACACCGGGGAGCTGTTTTTT. It yields the protein CASSTSDTGELFF.

V and J are TRBV24-1 and TRBJ2-7; no clear D gene. V was pared by 6 bases and J by 2 bases, with 7 bases between. The CDR3 sequence is 12 residues long. CDR1 and CDR2 (germline): KGHDR, SFDVKD. In nucleotides, the CDR3 is TGTGCCACCAGTCCACTTGCCTACGAGCAGTACTTC. Amino acids: CATSPLAYEQYF.

In the case of this clonotype: A clone one base away is much larger, so this may be a read error. V usage is TRBV10-2 and J usage is TRBJ2-3; the D is unclear. The CDR3 consists of 13 residues. Germline V gene sequence: CDR1 WSHSY, CDR2 SAAADI. CDR3 protein: CASSEVGTDAQYF. The CDR3 nucleotides are TGCGCCAGCAGTGAGGTGGGCACAGATGCGCAGTATTTT.

This clonotype has a handful of counts. The V and J genes are TRBV11-1 and TRBJ1-3; D is ambiguous. CDR1 and CDR2 from the germline V gene are SGHAT and FQDESV (reference sequence). The CDR3 spans 12 residues. Trimming removed 6 bases at V and 2 bases at J, with 5 bases between. The CDR3, as DNA: TGTGCCAGCAGTTTAACTGGAAACACCATATATTTT. Translation gives CASSLTGNTIYF.

The V call is TRBV19, the J call TRBJ2-3; weak D call: TRBD2 (6 bases). Between the trimmed V and J ends, which lost 1 base and 4 bases, there was a span of 15 bases. The CDR3 is 16 residues long. Germline CDR1 LNHDA, CDR2 SQIVND (reference sequence). CDR3: CASSIAAGRKADTQYF. The CDR3 DNA follows: TGTGCCAGTAGTATAGCCGCGGGGAGGAAAGCAGATACGCAGTATTTT.

The chain has TRBV20-1 and TRBJ2-3, with D unresolved. CDR1 and CDR2 from the germline V gene are DFQATT and SNEGSKA (reference sequence). CDR3 length equals 12 residues. V was trimmed by 3 bases and J by 4 bases, leaving 8 bases between them. The CDR3 sequence: CSARTPPDTQYF. The CDR3 bases are TGCAGTGCTAGGACCCCCCCAGATACGCAGTATTTT.

J is TRBJ2-5 and V is TRBV27; D is undetermined. V dropped 2 bases and J dropped 4 bases, with 11 bases sitting between them. The CDR3 has 14 amino acids. Germline lookup yields CDR1 MNHEY and CDR2 SMNVEV (reference sequence). In DNA, the CDR3 is TGTGCCAGCAGTTTAGGGGTAACGGGAGAGACCCAGTACTTC. This gives the protein CASSLGVTGETQYF.

At least ten counts were recorded for this clonotype. This chain connects TRBV11-3 to TRBJ2-1; 8 bases are a match to TRBD2. The germline V gene encodes CDR1 SGHNT and CDR2 YENEEA. The CDR3 totals 17 residues. Trimming took 5 bases from V and 0 from J; bases not matched to a gene: 9. Written as DNA, the CDR3 is TGTGCCAGCAGCCCCAACGGGAGGGATCGCTCCTACAATGAGCAGTTCTTC. Protein: CASSPNGRDRSYNEQFF.

The sample holds a few counts of this clonotype. The J gene is TRBJ2-7, the V gene TRBV5-1, with 9 bases aligning to TRBD1. V was pared by 4 bases and J by 7 bases, with 15 bases of the junction left unmatched. The CDR3 extends over 16 amino acids. CDR1 SGHRS and CDR2 YFSETQ come from the germline V gene. The CDR3 sequence: CASSPDLTGGLGEQYF. Written as DNA, the CDR3 is TGCGCCAGCAGCCCCGACCTGACAGGGGGGCTAGGAGAGCAGTACTTC.

This clonotype was counted a few times. The genes are TRBV11-2 and TRBJ2-6; 11 positions agree with TRBD2. CDR1 and CDR2 from the germline V gene are SGHAT and FQNNGV. CDR3 length: 19 amino acids. With 5 bases clipped from V and 0 bases from J, the junction kept 9 bases outside the gene matches. Here the CDR3 DNA reads TGTGCCAGCAGCCCGAGGACTAGCGGGCCTCCCTCTGGGGCCAACGTCCTGACTTTC. Protein: CASSPRTSGPPSGANVLTF.

This rearrangement joins TRBV6-1 to TRBJ2-5; no definite D call. CDR1 is MNHNS and CDR2 is SASEGT in the germline V gene. The CDR3 has 10 amino acids. Trimming removed 3 bases at V and 10 bases at J, with 6 bases between. Written as DNA, the CDR3 is TGTGCCAGCAGTGAGGTTGGCCAGTACTTC. This encodes CASSEVGQYF.

This clonotype was found a few times. The genes are TRBV6-1 and TRBJ2-5, with TRBD2 matching 14 bases. V lost 8 bases and J lost 5; bases outside the gene matches: 7. Per the germline V gene, CDR1 is MNHNS and CDR2 is SASEGT. The CDR3 contains 15 residues. The CDR3 protein is CASLRLAGGYETQYF. The CDR3, as DNA: TGTGCCAGCCTCAGACTAGCGGGAGGGTATGAGACCCAGTACTTC.

V gene TRBV18 combines with J gene TRBJ2-6; D is ambiguous. V dropped 2 bases and J dropped 2 bases, with 10 bases sitting between them. CDR1 is KGHSH, CDR2 LQKENI, per germline. This CDR3 spans 16 amino acids. The CDR3 nucleotides are TGTGCCAGCTCACCAGTATTGATAACTGGGGCCAACGTCCTGACTTTC. This codes for CASSPVLITGANVLTF.

This clonotype was detected only a few times. The chain employs TRBV28 and TRBJ2-3; D might be TRBD2 (5 bases). The CDR3 length is 16 residues. Germline V lookup: CDR1 MDHEN, CDR2 SYDVKM. Trimming took 5 bases from V and 0 from J, leaving 15 bases between them. The DNA for the CDR3 is TGTGCCAGCAGTGCCTCCGGGCGGACTAGCACAGATACGCAGTATTTT. Translation: CASSASGRTSTDTQYF.

In this sample, this clonotype turned up a few times. The chain couples TRBV7-9 to TRBJ2-3, with a tentative D call TRBD1 (5 bases). The CDR3 spans 12 residues. Trimming shortened V by 4 bases and J by 7 bases, and 9 bases separated the two germline ends. CDR1 and CDR2 (germline): SEHNR, FQNEAQ (reference sequence). CDR3 DNA sequence: TGTGCCAGCAGCTACCAGGGAAATACGCAGTATTTT. It is translated as CASSYQGNTQYF. The variable domain in full, with the rest retrieved from reference TRBV7-9 and TRBJ2-3, is DTGVSQNPRHKITKRGQNVTFRCDPISEHNRLYWYRQTLGQGPEFLTYFQNEAQLEKSRLLSDRFSAERPKGSFSTLEIQRTEQGDSAMYLCASSYQGNTQYFGPGTRLTVL.

This chain connects TRBV28 to TRBJ1-6; tentatively, D is TRBD1 (6 bases). CDR3 size: 14 residues. Germline V CDR1 and CDR2: MDHEN, SYDVKM. Trimming pared 5 bases from V and 7 bases from J, leaving 12 bases between. CDR3 sequence: CASSRTGYNSPLHF. Written as DNA, the CDR3 is TGTGCCAGCAGTCGCACAGGGTACAATTCACCCCTCCACTTT.

This clonotype has at least ten counts. The chain carries TRBV7-6 and TRBJ2-3; 14 bases line up with TRBD2. V shed 5 bases and J 6 bases; nucleotides not matched to a gene: 7. Germline assignment: CDR1 SGHVS and CDR2 FNYEAQ. This CDR3 spans 16 amino acids. The CDR3 coding sequence is TGTGCCAGCAGCCTCGGACTAGCGGGAGGAGGGGATACGCAGTATTTT. Encoded protein: CASSLGLAGGGDTQYF.

This clonotype was counted a few times. V gene TRBV6-1 combines with J gene TRBJ2-7; 8 nucleotides line up with TRBD2. Trimming removed 5 bases from V and 0 bases from J; junction bases left unmatched: 6. This CDR3 contains 15 residues. Germline assignment: CDR1 MNHNS and CDR2 SASEGT. The CDR3 sequence is CASSHLSGSSYEQYF. CDR3 in DNA: TGTGCCAGCAGTCACCTGAGCGGGAGCTCCTACGAGCAGTACTTC.

V usage is TRBV12-3 or TRBV12-4 and J usage is TRBJ1-2; TRBD1 matches at 9 bases. This CDR3 is built from 14 residues. V dropped 7 bases and J dropped 4; count of bases not matched to a gene: 7. The CDR3 coding sequence is TGTGCCAGCACTAGGGACAGGGCACTCTATGGCTACACCTTC. Its protein is CASTRDRALYGYTF.

This chain connects TRBV27 to TRBJ1-4; D is perhaps TRBD1 (5 bases). The ends were cut back, 6 bases at V and 3 bases at J, with 11 bases in the middle. This CDR3 contains 14 residues. Germline-derived CDR1 and CDR2 are MNHEY and SMNVEV (reference sequence). The CDR3 reads CASRMGVANEKLFF. In DNA, the CDR3 is TGTGCCAGCAGGATGGGGGTGGCTAATGAAAAACTGTTTTTT.

This clonotype was detected a few times. This chain connects TRBV24-1 to TRBJ2-3, with D uncertain. Trimming took 4 bases from V and 5 from J, leaving 18 bases between them. Germline V lookup: CDR1 KGHDR, CDR2 SFDVKD. This CDR3 is built from 16 residues. The CDR3 loop reads CATSDLDGANKDTQYF. The CDR3 DNA reads as TGTGCCACCAGTGACTTGGACGGCGCAAACAAAGATACGCAGTATTTT.